What follows are 30 T cell receptor beta chains derived from one specimen sequenced in a study of response to subunit inactivated influenza vaccine. Using its own MiXCR run on the RT-PCR reads, TCRdb lists one record per CDR3 protein. The data show fewer than 600,000 distinct CDR3 sequences, 7.2% seen once. Specimen: PBMCs from blood, collected less than 25 months after vaccination. The source of these receptors is a man aged 50 to 69 who received an inactivated influenza vaccine.

V usage is TRBV20-1 and J usage is TRBJ2-2; 7 bases are shared with TRBD2. The germline V gene has CDR1 DFQATT and CDR2 SNEGSKA (reference sequence). The CDR3 is 14 residues long. V was clipped by 3 bases and J by 4 bases; unmatched bases: 5. The CDR3 loop reads CSAREAGSTGELFF. DNA for the CDR3: TGCAGTGCTAGGGAAGCGGGGAGCACCGGGGAGCTGTTTTTT.

The chain links TRBV5-8 to TRBJ2-5; no clear D gene. The ends were cut back, 2 bases at V and 5 bases at J, with 7 bases in the middle. The germline gives CDR1 SGHTS, CDR2 YDEGEE. There are 12 residues in the CDR3. CDR3 protein: CASSFEVETQYF. In nucleotides, the CDR3 is TGTGCCAGCAGCTTTGAGGTTGAGACCCAGTACTTC.

In its sample, this clonotype was seen many times. The V gene is TRBV7-2, the J gene TRBJ2-3, with D perhaps TRBD2 (7 bases). The V gene lost 6 bases and the J gene lost 5 bases, with 15 bases spanning the gap. This CDR3 is 14 amino acids long. Germline CDR1 and CDR2: SGHTA and FQGNSA. The CDR3 sequence is CASRIAGGRDTQYF. The CDR3 nucleotides are TGTGCCAGCAGAATCGCCGGGGGGCGAGATACGCAGTATTTT.

This clonotype was detected only a few times. The chain uses TRBV5-1 and TRBJ2-3, with D perhaps TRBD1 or TRBD2 (5 bases each). The CDR3 runs 15 residues. With 1 base removed from V and 2 bases from J, the gap between germline ends came to 11 bases. The germline V gene has CDR1 SGHRS and CDR2 YFSETQ. The CDR3: CASSLLRGPTDTQYF. CDR3 nucleotides: TGCGCCAGCAGCTTGTTGAGGGGCCCCACAGATACGCAGTATTTT.

This clonotype was counted a few times. The rearrangement joins TRBV7-2 to TRBJ2-5, with D possibly TRBD2 on 7 matching bases. Trimming stripped 0 bases from V and 1 base from J, with 12 bases between. Germline-derived CDR1 and CDR2 are SGHTA and FQGNSA. This CDR3 spans 16 amino acids. The CDR3 region is CASSLAGGLGQETQYF. CDR3 DNA: TGTGCCAGCAGCTTAGCGGGGGGGCTTGGCCAAGAGACCCAGTACTTC.

Only a few counts were recorded for this clonotype. The genes are TRBV7-2 and TRBJ1-4; 8 bases fit TRBD1. Germline CDR1 is SGHTA and CDR2 is FQGNSA. The J segment lost 8 bases and the V segment lost 5 bases, leaving 7 bases of the junction unmatched. The CDR3 has 14 residues. As DNA, the CDR3 is TGTGCCAGCAGCCAAGCAGGGGGCAAAGAAAAACTGTTTTTT. This codes for CASSQAGGKEKLFF. The full variable domain, in which reference TRBV7-2 and TRBJ1-4 provide the parts outside the CDR3, is GAGVSQSPSNKVTEKGKDVELRCDPISGHTALYWYRQSLGQGLEFLIYFQGNSAPDKSGLPSDRFSAERTGGSVSTLTIQRTQQEDSAVYLCASSQAGGKEKLFFGSGTQLSVL.

This clonotype was seen ten or more times. The V gene is TRBV12-3 or TRBV12-4, the J gene TRBJ2-3; TRBD2 matches at 8 bases. The CDR3 is made up of 15 amino acids. The J segment lost 5 bases and the V segment lost 6 bases, leaving 10 bases of the junction unmatched. The CDR3 loop reads CASRAPGLAKDTQYF. The CDR3 DNA sequence: TGTGCCAGCAGAGCCCCTGGACTAGCTAAAGATACGCAGTATTTT.

In this sample, this clonotype turned up a few times. The chain carries TRBV5-5 and TRBJ1-6, with 9 positions matching TRBD1. The germline gives CDR1 SGHKS, CDR2 YYEKEE (reference sequence). V lost 4 bases, J lost 11 bases, and 7 bases stayed unmatched. The CDR3 length is 14 residues. Written as DNA, the CDR3 is TGTGCCAGCAGCCGGGGACAGGGCGAAACACCCCTCCACTTT. Translating gives CASSRGQGETPLHF.

In this sample, this clonotype turned up many times. The rearrangement uses TRBV6-1 and TRBJ2-3; TRBD2 is a possible D gene (6 bases). The germline CDR1 and CDR2 sequences are MNHNS and SASEGT. V lost 5 bases, J lost 0 bases, and 21 bases lay in between. The CDR3 has 18 amino acids. The CDR3 DNA reads as TGTGCCAGCAGTCGCCCCCTAAGGAGTGGGACTAGCACAGATACGCAGTATTTT. Protein sequence: CASSRPLRSGTSTDTQYF.

This clonotype was seen a handful of times. The rearrangement links TRBV2 to TRBJ2-2; tentatively, D is TRBD1 or TRBD2 (5 bases each). Looked up from germline, CDR1 is SNHLY and CDR2 is FYNNEI. This CDR3 comprises 15 residues. V was trimmed by 3 bases and J by 7 bases, leaving 15 bases between them. The CDR3: CASSDSGPMIGELFF. Here the CDR3 DNA reads TGTGCCAGCAGTGACTCGGGACCTATGATCGGGGAGCTGTTTTTT. The variable domain in full, completed from reference TRBV2 and TRBJ2-2, reads EPEVTQTPSHQVTQMGQEVILRCVPISNHLYFYWYRQILGQKVEFLVSFYNNEISEKSEIFDDQFSVERPDGSNFTLKIRSTKLEDSAMYFCASSDSGPMIGELFFGEGSRLTVL.

This rearrangement joins TRBV4-1 to TRBJ2-6, with D uncertain. V lost 0 bases and J 4 bases, leaving 13 bases between the germline ends. CDR1 and CDR2 from the germline V gene are MGHRA and YSYEKL. The CDR3 runs to 17 residues. DNA for the CDR3: TGCGCCAGCAGCCAAGATGCCAGGCAGGACGGGGCCAACGTCCTGACTTTC. It codes for CASSQDARQDGANVLTF.

The sample holds many counts of this clonotype. The chain is built from TRBV29-1 and TRBJ2-1; 7 positions agree with TRBD2. The germline gives CDR1 SQVTM, CDR2 ANQGSEA. The trim removed 6 bases at V and 7 bases at J, leaving 9 bases unmatched. The CDR3 length is 13 residues. CDR3 coding DNA: TGCAGCGTGGGGGAGGGTCTTCTGAATGAGCAGTTCTTC. Translating it yields CSVGEGLLNEQFF.

The chain couples TRBV20-1 to TRBJ1-6; TRBD1 is a possible D gene (6 bases). V gave up 0 bases and J gave up 0 bases, with 15 bases separating them. The CDR3 consists of 18 residues. The germline gives CDR1 DFQATT, CDR2 SNEGSKA (reference sequence). This CDR3 is CSARDRRRGSSYNSPLHF. The CDR3 DNA reads TGCAGTGCTAGAGACCGACGCAGGGGCAGCTCCTATAATTCACCCCTCCACTTT.

V gene TRBV7-9 combines with J gene TRBJ1-3; 8 nucleotides line up with TRBD1. With V trimmed by 5 bases and J by 0 bases, 9 bases remained unmatched. This CDR3 contains 17 residues. Germline V gene data show CDR1 as SEHNR and CDR2 as FQNEAQ (reference sequence). The CDR3, as DNA: TGTGCCAGCAGCCCTCCCCGGACAGGGCGCTCTGGAAACACCATATATTTT. It translates to CASSPPRTGRSGNTIYF.

This clonotype was detected only a few times. This sequence joins TRBV15 and TRBJ1-2; a possible D gene is TRBD1 (5 bases). CDR3 length equals 14 residues. V was trimmed by 1 base and J by 6 bases, leaving 12 bases between them. CDR1 and CDR2 (germline): LNHNV, YYDKDF (reference sequence). Written as DNA, the CDR3 is TGTGCCACCAGCAGAGGAGGGGTTCGAGATGGCTACACCTTC. Amino acids: CATSRGGVRDGYTF.

This clonotype was seen ten or more times. The chain employs TRBV12-3 or TRBV12-4 and TRBJ1-4, with D possibly matching TRBD1 (5 bases). The CDR3 extends over 14 amino acids. V was pared by 5 bases and J by 11 bases, with 18 bases between. CDR3 sequence reads: CASSTSAGTGKLFF. The CDR3 coding sequence is TGTGCCAGCAGTACCTCCGCAGGGACGGGGAAACTGTTTTTT.

This clonotype was detected only a few times. The rearrangement uses TRBV7-2 and TRBJ1-5; tentative D call: TRBD1 (5 bases). The ends were cut back, 3 bases at V and 5 bases at J, with 11 bases in the middle. The CDR3 is made up of 14 amino acids. CDR1 is SGHTA and CDR2 is FQGNSA in the germline V gene. The chain's CDR3 is CASSFYQGDQPQHF. The DNA for the CDR3 is TGTGCCAGCAGCTTCTACCAGGGAGATCAGCCCCAGCATTTT.

The chain has TRBV18 and TRBJ2-2; D is possibly TRBD1 (5 bases). Germline V gene data show CDR1 as KGHSH and CDR2 as LQKENI. The CDR3 spans 13 residues. The germline V and J ends were trimmed by 4 bases and 6 bases, with 9 bases remaining between them. CDR3 region: CASSRRDSGELFF. The CDR3 DNA follows: TGTGCCAGCTCACGCAGGGATTCCGGGGAGCTGTTTTTT.

The CDR3 DNA reads as TGCGCCAGCAGCCAAGATGTGCTAGCGGGAGGTGAGCAGTTCTTC. Its protein product is CASSQDVLAGGEQFF. The J gene is TRBJ2-1, the V gene TRBV4-1, with 11 bases that match TRBD2. CDR1 is MGHRA and CDR2 is YSYEKL in the germline V gene. Trimming removed 0 bases from V and 9 bases from J; junction bases left unmatched: 4. This CDR3 is built from 15 residues.

The chain couples TRBV7-3 to TRBJ1-6; D possibly corresponds to TRBD1 (5 bases). Looked up from germline, CDR1 is SGHTA and CDR2 is FQGTGA. The CDR3 has 13 amino acids. Trimming shortened V by 0 bases and J by 11 bases, and 8 bases separated the two germline ends. This CDR3 reads CASSLTLRAPLHF. The DNA for the CDR3 is TGTGCCAGCAGCTTAACGCTCAGGGCACCCCTCCACTTT.

This clonotype showed up many times. This chain joins TRBV6-2 or TRBV6-3 and TRBJ2-7; tentatively, D is TRBD2 (6 bases). V lost 6 bases, J lost 5 bases, and 20 bases lay in between. The CDR3 has 15 amino acids. CDR1 MNHEY and CDR2 SVGEGT come from the germline V gene. The CDR3 loop is CASRKRREHGDEQYF. CDR3 coding DNA: TGTGCCAGCAGAAAGCGCCGGGAGCATGGAGACGAGCAGTACTTC.

This clonotype came up a few times. The V call is TRBV10-3, the J call TRBJ2-2; 9 bases are shared with TRBD1. CDR1 is ENHRY, CDR2 SYGVKD, per germline. The V segment lost 7 bases and the J segment 4 bases; nucleotides outside the gene matches: 1. The CDR3 contains 13 residues. CDR3 sequence reads: CAIMDRGTGELFF. DNA of the CDR3: TGTGCCATCATGGACAGGGGCACCGGGGAGCTGTTTTTT.

This clonotype was detected many times. The chain links TRBV3-1 to TRBJ1-1; 9 bases are a match to TRBD1. The junction had 4 bases not matched to a gene; V was cut back by 1 base and J by 4 bases. CDR3 length equals 15 residues. Germline V CDR1 and CDR2: LGHDT, YNNKEL (reference sequence). This chain's CDR3 is CASSQGRQGGTEAFF. In DNA form, the CDR3 reads TGTGCCAGCAGCCAAGGTCGACAGGGGGGCACTGAAGCTTTCTTT. Supplemented by reference TRBV3-1 and TRBJ1-1, the full variable domain reads DTAVSQTPKYLVTQMGNDKSIKCEQNLGHDTMYWYKQDSKKFLKIMFSYNNKELIINETVPNRFSPKSPDKAHLNLHINSLELGDSAVYFCASSQGRQGGTEAFFGQGTRLTVV.

The table lists this clonotype with many counts. This sequence joins TRBV5-1 and TRBJ2-1; TRBD2 matches 14 bases. V gave up 3 bases and J gave up 13 bases; unmatched junction bases: 9. This CDR3 has 15 amino acids. Germline CDR1 is SGHRS and CDR2 is YFSETQ. The CDR3 coding sequence is TGCGCCAGCAGCTCCGGGACTAGCGGGAGTGTTAGTCAGTTCTTC. This sequence encodes CASSSGTSGSVSQFF. The whole variable domain, filled in from reference TRBV5-1 and TRBJ2-1, reads KAGVTQTPRYLIKTRGQQVTLSCSPISGHRSVSWYQQTPGQGLQFLFEYFSETQRNKGNFPGRFSGRQFSNSRSEMNVSTLELGDSALYLCASSSGTSGSVSQFFGPGTRLTVL.

This clonotype was counted many times. In nucleotides, the CDR3 is TGTGCCAGCAGTTCACCCGGGACAGGGATACAGGAGCAGTTCTTC. Its protein is CASSSPGTGIQEQFF. The chain recombines TRBV12-3 or TRBV12-4 with TRBJ2-1; TRBD1 matches at 9 bases. The ends lost 4 bases at V and 10 bases at J; junction bases unmatched: 11. The CDR3 has 15 residues.

This clonotype was counted a few times. The CDR3 bases are TGTGCCAGCAGCTTGTACCAGAATTGGCAGCGAGGAAAACTGTTTTTT. It codes for CASSLYQNWQRGKLFF. The chain combines TRBV7-2 with TRBJ1-4; D ambiguous. Germline V gene data show CDR1 as SGHTA and CDR2 as FQGNSA. Trimming removed 3 bases from V and 10 bases from J, with 21 bases in between. This CDR3 contains 16 residues.

The rearrangement uses TRBV15 and TRBJ2-1; 7 positions agree with TRBD2. The CDR3 loop spans 18 amino acids. CDR1 is LNHNV and CDR2 is YYDKDF in the germline V gene (reference sequence). The J segment lost 4 bases and the V segment lost 2 bases, leaving 14 bases of the junction unmatched. The CDR3 bases are TGTGCCACCAGCAGACCATTCCGTCTAGCGGCCTCTTACAATGAGCAGTTCTTC. Translating it yields CATSRPFRLAASYNEQFF.

In its sample, this clonotype was seen many times. The genes are TRBV15 and TRBJ2-2; D is possibly TRBD1 (6 bases). The V and J ends lost 5 bases and 4 bases respectively, with 11 bases between them. This CDR3 has 14 residues. CDR1 and CDR2 (germline): LNHNV, YYDKDF (reference sequence). As DNA, the CDR3 is TGTGCCACCAGCCGACAGGACATCACCGGGGAGCTGTTTTTT. Translation gives CATSRQDITGELFF.

This clonotype showed up just a few times. The V gene is TRBV10-3, the J gene TRBJ1-4; no definite D call. The CDR3 extends over 15 amino acids. The germline V gene has CDR1 ENHRY and CDR2 SYGVKD. V lost 0 bases and J lost 7, with 12 bases in between. CDR3 residues: CAISESGGLGEKLFF. The CDR3 DNA follows: TGTGCCATCAGTGAGTCGGGAGGGTTAGGTGAAAAACTGTTTTTT.

This clonotype was recorded many times. The chain uses TRBV7-9 and TRBJ1-5; D call uncertain. Germline V gene lookup returns CDR1 SEHNR and CDR2 FQNEAQ (reference sequence). There are 13 residues in the CDR3. Trimming stripped 7 bases from V and 4 bases from J, with 11 bases between. CDR3 bases: TGTGCCAGCACCATGGGAGGAAATCAGCCCCAGCATTTT. Translating gives CASTMGGNQPQHF.